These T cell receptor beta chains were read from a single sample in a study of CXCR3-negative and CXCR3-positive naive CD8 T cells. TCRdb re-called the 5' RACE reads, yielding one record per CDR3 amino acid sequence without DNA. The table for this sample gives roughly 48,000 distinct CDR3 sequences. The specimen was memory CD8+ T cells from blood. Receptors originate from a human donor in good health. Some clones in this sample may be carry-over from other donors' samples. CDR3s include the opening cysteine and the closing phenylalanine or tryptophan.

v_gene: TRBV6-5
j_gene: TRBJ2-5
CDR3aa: CASRPPVQVLQETQYF

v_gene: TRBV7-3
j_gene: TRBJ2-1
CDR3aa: CASSSGQGNEQFF

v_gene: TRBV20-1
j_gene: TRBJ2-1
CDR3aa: CSATSGGAMGSSYNEQFF

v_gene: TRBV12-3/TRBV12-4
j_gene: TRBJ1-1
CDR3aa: CASSPRAGGRDTEAFF

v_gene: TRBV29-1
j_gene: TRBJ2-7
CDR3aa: CSVTGTNRVTYEQYF

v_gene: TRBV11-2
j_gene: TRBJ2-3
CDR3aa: CASGASQGTDTQYF

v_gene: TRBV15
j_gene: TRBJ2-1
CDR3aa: CATSRGHRGGAYNEQFF

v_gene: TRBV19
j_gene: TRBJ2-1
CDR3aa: CASREIREQGWGEQFF

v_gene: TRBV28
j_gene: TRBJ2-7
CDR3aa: CASRSSGDYEQYF

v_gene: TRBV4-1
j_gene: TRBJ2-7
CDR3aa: CASSQDVEAYEQYF

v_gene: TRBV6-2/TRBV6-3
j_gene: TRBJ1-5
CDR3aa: CASSYGRPSRQPQHF

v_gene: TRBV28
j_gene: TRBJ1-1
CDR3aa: CASSLGQNTEAFF

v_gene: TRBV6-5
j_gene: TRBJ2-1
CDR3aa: CASSLWTSGGSDVDNEQFF

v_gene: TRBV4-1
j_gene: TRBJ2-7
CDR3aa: CASSQGQGGSYEQYF

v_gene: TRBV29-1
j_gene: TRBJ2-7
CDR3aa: CSVVWGLEMSEQYF

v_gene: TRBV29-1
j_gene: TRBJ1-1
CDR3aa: CSVVDGLAEAFF

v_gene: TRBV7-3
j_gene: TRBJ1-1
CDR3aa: CASSSMRYTEAFF

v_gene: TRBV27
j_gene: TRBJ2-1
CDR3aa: CASSLRATSYNEQFF

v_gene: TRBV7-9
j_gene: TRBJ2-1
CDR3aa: CASSLAVSEQFF

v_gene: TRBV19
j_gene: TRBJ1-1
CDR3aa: CATSTGTNTEAFF

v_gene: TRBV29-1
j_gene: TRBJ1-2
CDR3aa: CSVEDRDGYTF

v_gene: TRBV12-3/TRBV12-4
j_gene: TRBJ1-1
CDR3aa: CASSFYVHREENTEAFF

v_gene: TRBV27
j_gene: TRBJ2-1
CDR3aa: CASSPLAGGYNEQFF

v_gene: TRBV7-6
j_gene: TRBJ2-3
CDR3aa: CASSLGGAGGPDTQYF

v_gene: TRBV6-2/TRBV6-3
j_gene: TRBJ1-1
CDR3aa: CASSPFMNTEAFF

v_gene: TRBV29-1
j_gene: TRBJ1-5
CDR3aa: CSAGTGEDQPQHF

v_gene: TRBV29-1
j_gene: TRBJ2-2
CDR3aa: CSVDGETGELFF

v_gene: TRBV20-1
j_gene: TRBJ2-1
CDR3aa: CSAPTSGGEYEQFF

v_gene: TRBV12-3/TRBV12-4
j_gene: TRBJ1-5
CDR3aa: CASSLRWRNNQPRHF

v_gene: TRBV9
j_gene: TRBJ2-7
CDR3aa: CASSAGQGTYEQYF

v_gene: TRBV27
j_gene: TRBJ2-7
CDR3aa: CASSSRLETSYEQYF

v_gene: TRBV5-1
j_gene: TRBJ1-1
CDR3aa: CASSRDRGTEAFF

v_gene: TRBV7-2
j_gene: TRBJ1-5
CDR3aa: CASSSDSVAQHF

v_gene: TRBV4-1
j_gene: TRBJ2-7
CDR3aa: CASSQELADIYEQYF

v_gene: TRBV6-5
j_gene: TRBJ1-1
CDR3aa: CASSYTGDGPNTEAFF

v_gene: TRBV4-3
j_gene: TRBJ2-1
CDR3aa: CASTPGEEGWDEQFF

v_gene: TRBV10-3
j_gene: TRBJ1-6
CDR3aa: CAISERIGRSPLHF